The 4 T cell receptor beta chains listed next were all sequenced from one sample in a study of response to subunit inactivated influenza vaccine. Each CDR3 protein is one row after TCRdb ran MiXCR on the RT-PCR reads. The data show hundreds of thousands of distinct CDR3 sequences, 21% seen once. This specimen was PBMCs from blood, taken 21 months after vaccination. The receptors stem from a man aged 45 to 70 who received an inactivated influenza vaccine.

This clonotype occurred a few times. The chain has TRBV4-3 and TRBJ2-2; 12 nucleotides line up with TRBD2. The V segment lost 4 bases and the J segment 5 bases; nucleotides outside the gene matches: 11. The CDR3 contains 18 residues. Germline V gives CDR1 LGHNA, CDR2 YSLEER. The CDR3 DNA sequence: TGCGCCAGCAGCCCGGAGCTAGCGGGGGGGCTATTGACCGGGGAGCTGTTTTTT. Translating gives CASSPELAGGLLTGELFF.

The chain combines TRBV4-2 with TRBJ2-7, with D perhaps TRBD2 (7 bases). This CDR3 has 16 amino acids. Germline V CDR1 and CDR2: LGHNA, YNFKEQ. V shed 1 base and J shed 2 bases, with 15 bases lying between them. The CDR3 DNA reads TGTGCCAGCAGCCAAGGAGCCCAGGGGAGGGCCTACGAGCAGTACTTC. Its translation: CASSQGAQGRAYEQYF.

This clonotype was recorded a few times. The chain recombines TRBV6-1 with TRBJ2-7; the D gene is possibly TRBD1 (5 bases). CDR1 MNHNS and CDR2 SASEGT come from the germline V gene. The CDR3 runs 14 residues. Trimming took off 1 base at V and 3 bases at J, with 10 bases between the two ends. CDR3: CASSEVGADYEQYF. The CDR3 DNA is TGTGCCAGCAGTGAAGTAGGGGCCGACTACGAGCAGTACTTC.

The rearrangement links TRBV6-5 to TRBJ2-2, with 12 bases that match TRBD2. The CDR3 totals 17 residues. With V trimmed by 4 bases and J by 3 bases, 6 bases remained unmatched. CDR1 is MNHEY and CDR2 is SVGAGI in the germline V gene. CDR3 in DNA: TGTGCCAGCAGTTCCGGGGGACTAGCGGGTCACACCGGGGAGCTGTTTTTT. Translation: CASSSGGLAGHTGELFF.